Following are 7 T cell receptor beta chains from one sample sequenced in a study of shared T cell receptors in the human thymus. Clones were read by immunoSEQ multiplex PCR, and TCRdb kept only the in-frame ones, dropping some. The repertoire holds under 450,000 clones, with over 90% as singletons. Material: thymocytes. The receptors derive from a human donor.

The V and J genes are TRBV10-3 and TRBJ2-3; D uncertain. This CDR3 region has 12 residues. V was clipped by 3 bases and J by 5 bases, with 6 bases between them. CDR1 and CDR2 from the germline V gene are ENHRY and SYGVKD. The CDR3 reads CAISDYVDTQYF. For the CDR3, the DNA is TGTGCCATCAGTGACTACGTAGATACGCAGTATTTT.

The V gene is TRBV6-5, the J gene TRBJ1-2; D is possibly TRBD1 (5 bases). CDR3 length: 13 residues. Trimming took off 8 bases at V and 4 bases at J, with 14 bases between the two ends. Germline CDR1 MNHEY, CDR2 SVGAGI. Written as DNA, the CDR3 is TGTGCCAGCGCGCCCGACAGTGGCTATGGCTACACCTTC. This translates into CASAPDSGYGYTF.

The genes are TRBV6-1 and TRBJ2-2; D is undetermined. Trimming stripped 1 base from V and 3 bases from J, with 6 bases between. The V gene's germline CDR1 is MNHNS and CDR2 SASEGT. The CDR3 covers 14 residues. The DNA for the CDR3 is TGTGCCAGCAGTGAAGTCCGGTACACCGGGGAGCTGTTTTTT. Amino acids: CASSEVRYTGELFF.

CDR3 coding DNA: TGTGCCAGCAGTGACTCGAGTCGCCAGGGCACAGATACGCAGTATTTT. This translates into CASSDSSRQGTDTQYF. This chain links TRBV6-4 with TRBJ2-3; D is unresolved. There are 16 residues in the CDR3. V was pared by 0 bases and J by 1 base, with 11 bases between. CDR1 is MRHNA and CDR2 is SNTAGT in the germline V gene.

The gene calls are TRBV2 and TRBJ2-1, with D tentatively TRBD1 (6 bases). Germline V gene data show CDR1 as SNHLY and CDR2 as FYNNEI. The CDR3 runs to 15 residues. V lost 4 bases and J 1 base, leaving 11 bases between the germline ends. CDR3 region: CASSGTQGSYNEQFF. In DNA, the CDR3 is TGTGCCAGCAGTGGGACACAGGGATCCTACAATGAGCAGTTCTTC.

CDR3: CASSFAQGKFSQETQYF. CDR3 nucleotides: TGTGCCAGCAGTTTTGCACAGGGGAAGTTTTCCCAAGAGACCCAGTACTTC. The chain couples TRBV28 to TRBJ2-5; 7 nucleotides line up with TRBD1. Trimming at V came to 3 bases and at J to 1 base, leaving 11 bases not matched to a gene. The CDR3 contains 17 residues. Germline CDR1 and CDR2: MDHEN and SYDVKM.

This clone was detected only once. The rearrangement uses TRBV5-6 and TRBJ1-2, with 10 nucleotides matching TRBD1. The CDR3 consists of 15 residues. The J segment lost 1 base and the V segment lost 6 bases, leaving 6 bases of the junction unmatched. The germline V gene has CDR1 SGHDT and CDR2 YYEEEE. CDR3 DNA sequence: TGTGCCAGCACGGGACAGGGGTCTATTAACTATGGCTACACCTTC. Its protein is CASTGQGSINYGYTF. Complete variable domain (other parts from reference TRBV5-6 and TRBJ1-2): DAGVTQSPTHLIKTRGQQVTLRCSPKSGHDTVSWYQQALGQGPQFIFQYYEEEERQRGNFPDRFSGHQFPNYSSELNVNALLLGDSALYLCASTGQGSINYGYTFGSGTRLTVV.